Listed below are T cell receptor beta chains from one sample, sequenced in a study of blood T cell repertoires in COVID-19. The protocol was immunoSEQ multiplex PCR, while the TCRdb copy is restricted to in-frame clones and leaves out a portion. The data show around 240,000 clones, roughly 83% seen once. Sequencing was done on a sample of peripheral blood. The receptor source for this set is a woman in her 50s with acute or convalescent COVID-19. The CDR3 runs from the conserved cysteine through the conserved F or W. A D gene is named only where the DNA matches it firmly. The size of a clone is reported for some rows only, either as once, few or many, or as a class for expanded clones.

clone_size	v_call	d_call	j_call	cdr3_aa	cdr3_nt
.	TRBV4-2	.	TRBJ1-2	CASSQDVYSPYGYTF	TGTGCCAGCAGCCAAGATGTTTATTCCCCCTATGGCTACACCTTC
.	TRBV5-8	TRBD1	TRBJ1-4	CASSRDRGDEKLFF	TGTGCCAGCAGCCGGGACAGGGGAGATGAAAAACTGTTTTTT
.	TRBV4-2	.	TRBJ2-1	CASSHNFPRGRRDNEQFF	TGTGCCAGCAGCCACAATTTCCCTCGGGGGAGACGTGACAATGAGCAGTTCTTC
few	TRBV4-1	.	TRBJ2-4	CASSQGAGLGNIQYF	TGCGCCAGCAGCCAAGGGGCAGGGCTTGGTAACATTCAGTACTTC
.	TRBV24-1	TRBD1	TRBJ2-5	CATSRTGAVETQYF	TGTGCCACGTCCCGGACAGGGGCCGTAGAGACCCAGTACTTC
.	TRBV21-1	.	TRBJ2-7	CASSAGRPNYEQYF	TGTGCCAGCAGCGCGGGACGGCCGAACTACGAGCAGTACTTC
.	TRBV6-5	.	TRBJ2-7	CASRPGLPSSYEQYF	TGTGCCAGCAGACCGGGACTGCCGTCCTCCTACGAGCAGTACTTC
.	TRBV2	TRBD1	TRBJ1-1	CASSGYRGTEAFF	TGTGCCAGCAGTGGATACAGGGGGACTGAAGCTTTCTTT
.	TRBV10-3	.	TRBJ2-2	CAISDGRGNTGELFF	TGTGCCATCAGTGACGGGCGGGGGAACACCGGGGAGCTGTTTTTT
.	TRBV3-1/TRBV3-2	.	TRBJ2-1	CASSQVAGRGEQFF	TGTGCCAGCAGCCAAGTTGCGGGCCGGGGGGAGCAGTTCTTC
.	TRBV15	.	TRBJ1-6	CATSTPPRRGLNSPLHF	TGTGCCACCAGCACCCCTCCTCGGAGGGGCCTTAATTCACCCCTCCACTTT
.	TRBV7-9	.	TRBJ2-2	CASSVSAGIDTGELFF	TGTGCCAGCTCAGTTTCGGCCGGGATTGACACCGGGGAGCTGTTTTTT
.	TRBV27	.	TRBJ2-7	CASSQPWTETYEQYF	TGTGCCAGCAGTCAACCCTGGACTGAGACCTACGAGCAGTACTTC
.	TRBV3-1/TRBV3-2	.	TRBJ1-1	CASKQGNTEAFF	TGTGCCAGCAAGCAGGGGAACACTGAAGCTTTCTTT